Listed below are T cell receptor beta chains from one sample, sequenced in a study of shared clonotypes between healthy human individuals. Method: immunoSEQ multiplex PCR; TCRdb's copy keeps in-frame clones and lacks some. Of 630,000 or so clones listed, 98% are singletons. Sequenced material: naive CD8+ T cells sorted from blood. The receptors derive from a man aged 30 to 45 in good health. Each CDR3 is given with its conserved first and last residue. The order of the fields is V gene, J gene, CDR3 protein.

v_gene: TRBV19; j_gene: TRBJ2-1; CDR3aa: CASSIDSGLAGVYNEQFF
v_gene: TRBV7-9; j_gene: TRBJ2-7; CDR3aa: CASSSTGFTYEQYF
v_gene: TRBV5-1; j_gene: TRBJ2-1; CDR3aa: CASSLGQVFNEQFF
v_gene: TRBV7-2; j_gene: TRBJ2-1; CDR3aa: CASSLDRASSYNEQFF
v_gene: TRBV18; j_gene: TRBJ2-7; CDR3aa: CASSPVGGSYEQYF
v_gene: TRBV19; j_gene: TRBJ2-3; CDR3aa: CASGSASTDTQYF
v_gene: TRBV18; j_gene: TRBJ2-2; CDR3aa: CASSPKTAGTGHEELFF
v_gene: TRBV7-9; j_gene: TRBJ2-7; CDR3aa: CASSRDFRGEQYF
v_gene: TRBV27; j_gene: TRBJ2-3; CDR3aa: CASSGSVRRADTQYF
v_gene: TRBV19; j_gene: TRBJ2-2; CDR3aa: CASSDTGTGGTGELFF
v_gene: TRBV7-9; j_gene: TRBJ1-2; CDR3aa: CASIPGAVLYYGYTF
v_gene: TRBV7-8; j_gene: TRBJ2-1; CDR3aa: CASSLALGGSAREQFF
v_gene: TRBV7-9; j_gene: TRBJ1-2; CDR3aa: CASSFDRTAYLYGYTF
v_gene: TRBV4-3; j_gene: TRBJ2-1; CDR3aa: CASSQDLRGTNNEQFF
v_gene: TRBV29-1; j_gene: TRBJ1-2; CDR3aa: CSVDFQHLGYGYTF
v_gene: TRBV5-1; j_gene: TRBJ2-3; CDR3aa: CASTSGQGGTDTQYF
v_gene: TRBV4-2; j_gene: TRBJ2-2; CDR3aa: CASSQGGQGLTGELFF
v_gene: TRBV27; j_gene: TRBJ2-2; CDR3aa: CASSPGISGELFF
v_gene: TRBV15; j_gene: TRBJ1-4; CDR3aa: CATSGGFDRGSWKLFF
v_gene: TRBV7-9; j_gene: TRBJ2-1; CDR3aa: CASSSERVGTQQFF
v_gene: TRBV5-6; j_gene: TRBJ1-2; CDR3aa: CASSLVAANDGYTF
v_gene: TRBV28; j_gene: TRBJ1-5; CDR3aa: CASSLGGLGNQPQHF
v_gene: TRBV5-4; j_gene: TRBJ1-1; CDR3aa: CASSRGYSEAFF
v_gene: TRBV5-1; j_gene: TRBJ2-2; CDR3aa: CASSLGLAGATPSTGELFF
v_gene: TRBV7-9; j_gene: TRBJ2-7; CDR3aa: CASSLSLALHEQYF
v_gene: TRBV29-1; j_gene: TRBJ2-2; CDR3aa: CSGIILSTGELFF
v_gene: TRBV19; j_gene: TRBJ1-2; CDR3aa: CATSIGQGYGYTF
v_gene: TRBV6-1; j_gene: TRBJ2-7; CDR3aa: CASRSGSTYEQYF
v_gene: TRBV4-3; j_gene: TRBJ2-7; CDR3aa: CASSQDTSYEQYF
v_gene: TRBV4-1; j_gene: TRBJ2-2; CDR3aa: CASSQAPNHNAGELFF
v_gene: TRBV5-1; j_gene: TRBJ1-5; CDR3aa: CASSPGTGNNQPQHF
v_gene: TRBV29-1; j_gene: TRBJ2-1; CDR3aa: CSVEDAERDLYNEQFF